The entry below describes one T cell receptor beta chain. What it binds is unknown. These data come from a study of shared clonotypes between healthy human individuals. Study-wide findings and caveats: Sampling involved blood alone; tissue repertoires likely differ. The naive CD4 repertoires of a few donors were compared, and approximately 5% of clonotypes were shared.

Positively selected for CCR7, the CD45RO-negative cells used as naive CD8 cells excluded terminally differentiated effector memory CD45RA+ cells. Trimming pared 7 bases from V and 0 bases from J, leaving 16 bases between. CDR1 MDHEN and CDR2 SYDVKM come from the germline V gene. The CDR3 is 16 amino acids. The authors distributed each subset's genomic DNA evenly over several immunoSEQ plates. Clones were sequenced by immunoSEQ multiplex PCR, and TCRdb holds only the in-frame ones, with some missing. This table has 2 million to 2.5 million clones, about 94% appearing once. The rearrangement links TRBV28 to TRBJ1-5, with D perhaps TRBD1 (6 bases). Sequenced sample: naive CD8+ T cells sorted from blood. This receptor was taken from a man aged 18-30 years in good health. The CDR3 sequence is CASTPRDKNSNQPQHF. The CDR3 DNA follows: TGTGCCAGCACCCCCCGGGACAAGAATAGCAATCAGCCCCAGCATTTT. Full variable domain (outside the CDR3, taken from reference TRBV28 and TRBJ1-5): DVKVTQSSRYLVKRTGEKVFLECVQDMDHENMFWYRQDPGLGLRLIYFSYDVKMKEKGDIPEGYSVSREKKERFSLILESASTNQTSMYLCASTPRDKNSNQPQHFGDGTRLSIL.